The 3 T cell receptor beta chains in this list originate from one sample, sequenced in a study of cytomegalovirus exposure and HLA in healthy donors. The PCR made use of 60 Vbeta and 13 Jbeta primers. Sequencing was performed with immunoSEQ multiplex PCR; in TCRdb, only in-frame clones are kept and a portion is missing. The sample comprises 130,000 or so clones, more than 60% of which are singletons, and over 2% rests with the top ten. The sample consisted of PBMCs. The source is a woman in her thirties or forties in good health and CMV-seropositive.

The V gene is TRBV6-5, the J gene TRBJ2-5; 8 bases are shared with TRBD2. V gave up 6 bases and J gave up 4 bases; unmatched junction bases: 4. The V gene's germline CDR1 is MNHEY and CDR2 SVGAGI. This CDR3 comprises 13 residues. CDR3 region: CASSPRGGETQYF. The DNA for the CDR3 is TGTGCCAGCAGCCCACGGGGGGGAGAGACCCAGTACTTC.

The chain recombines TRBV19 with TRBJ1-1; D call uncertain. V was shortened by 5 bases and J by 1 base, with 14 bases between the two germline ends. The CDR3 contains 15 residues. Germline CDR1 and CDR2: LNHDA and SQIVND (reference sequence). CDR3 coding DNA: TGTGCCAGTAGTGGGAGGGTCAGTAAGAACACTGAAGCTTTCTTT. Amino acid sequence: CASSGRVSKNTEAFF.

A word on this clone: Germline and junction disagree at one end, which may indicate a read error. Written as DNA, the CDR3 is TGTGCCAGCAGCGCCTGGACTAGCGGGGGTCCCGAAGACTTC. Encoded protein: CASSAWTSGGPEDF. The J gene is TRBJ2-7, the V gene TRBV9, with TRBD2 matching 13 bases. The CDR3 totals 14 residues. Per the germline V gene, CDR1 is SGDLS and CDR2 is YYNGEE.